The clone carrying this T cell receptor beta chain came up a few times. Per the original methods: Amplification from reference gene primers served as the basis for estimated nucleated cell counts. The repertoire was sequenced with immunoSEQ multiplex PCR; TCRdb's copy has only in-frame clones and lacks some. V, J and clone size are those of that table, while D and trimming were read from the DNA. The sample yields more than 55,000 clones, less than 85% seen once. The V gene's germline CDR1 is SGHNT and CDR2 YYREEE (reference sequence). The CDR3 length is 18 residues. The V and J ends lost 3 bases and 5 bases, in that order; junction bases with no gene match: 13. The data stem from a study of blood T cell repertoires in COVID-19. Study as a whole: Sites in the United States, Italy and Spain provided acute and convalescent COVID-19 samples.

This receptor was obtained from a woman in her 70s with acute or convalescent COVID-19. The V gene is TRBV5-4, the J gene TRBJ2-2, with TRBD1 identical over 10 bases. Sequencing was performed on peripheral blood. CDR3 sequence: CASSSGTGASPATGELFF. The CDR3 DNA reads TGTGCCAGCAGCTCCGGGACAGGGGCCTCCCCAGCTACCGGGGAGCTGTTTTTT.